A selection of T cell receptor beta chains follows, all from one sample in a study of technical replicates of blood from a few donors. TCRdb keeps only in-frame clones here, not all; method: immunoSEQ multiplex PCR. In the table there are about 82,000 clones, 96% of which are singletons. Specimen: T cells isolated from PBMCs. The receptors come from a human donor in good health. The CDR3 runs from the conserved cysteine through the conserved F or W. A D gene is named only where the DNA matches it firmly. Size values are once, few and many counts, or a class for expanded clones, and some rows have none.

>TRBD2|TRBV30|NA|TRBJ2-5
TGTGCCTGGAGTGCAGCTCCAAGGACTAGCGTCGATGAGACCCAGTACTTC
CAWSAAPRTSVDETQYF
>NA|TRBV6-1|NA|TRBJ2-5
TGTGCCAGCGGAGAGACTAGGGGAGAGACCCAGTACTTC
CASGETRGETQYF
>TRBD2|TRBV7-2|NA|TRBJ2-5
TGTGCCAGCAGCCTTGTTAGCGGGAGGTTGTATGAGACCCAGTACTTC
CASSLVSGRLYETQYF
>TRBD1|TRBV11-2|NA|TRBJ1-2
TGTGCCAGCAGCGGCTACAGGGGCAACTATGGCTACACCTTC
CASSGYRGNYGYTF
>NA|TRBV18|NA|TRBJ1-3
TGTGCCAGCTCACCCGACAGGAGCTCTGGAAACACCATATATTTT
CASSPDRSSGNTIYF
>NA|TRBV6-5|NA|TRBJ1-1
TGTGCCAGCAGTTACTCACGGGGAACTGAAGCTTTCTTT
CASSYSRGTEAFF
>NA|TRBV2|NA|TRBJ2-1
TGTGCCAGCAGTGGGAGTCTCTACAATGAGCAGTTCTTC
CASSGSLYNEQFF
>TRBD2|TRBV6-5|NA|TRBJ2-1
TGTGCCAGCAGCCGACTAGCGGGAATCAACAATGAGCAGTTCTTC
CASSRLAGINNEQFF
>TRBD1|TRBV9|NA|TRBJ2-1
TGTGCCAGCAGCGTAGCTAGCGACAGGGGCTTTGAGCAGTTCTTC
CASSVASDRGFEQFF
>TRBD1|TRBV7-9|NA|TRBJ1-4
TGTGCCAGCAGCTTGGGACAGGGTGAAAAACTGTTTTTT
CASSLGQGEKLFF
>TRBD2|TRBV5-1|NA|TRBJ2-2
TGCGCCAGCAGCTTCGGGACTAGCGGTACCGGGGAGCTGTTTTTT
CASSFGTSGTGELFF
>NA|TRBV6-4|NA|TRBJ2-1
TGTGCCAGCAGTGACGAGGCGGACTCCTACAATGAGCAGTTCTTC
CASSDEADSYNEQFF
>TRBD1|TRBV6-1|NA|TRBJ1-1
TGTGCCAGCAGTGTAGGAGGGGGCTTTGTGAACACTGAAGCTTCCTTT
CASSVGGGFVNTEASF
>NA|TRBV7-9|NA|TRBJ2-1
TGTGCCAGCAGCTTAGTATCTAGCAATGAGCAGTTCTTC
CASSLVSSNEQFF
>NA|TRBV6-5|NA|TRBJ2-7
TGTGCCAGCAGTTACTCAGTCGGACACTCTACCTACGAGCAGTACTTC
CASSYSVGHSTYEQYF
>NA|TRBV30|medium-sized|TRBJ2-4
TGTGCCTGGAGTGTTACTCTAGCCAAAAACATTCAGTACTTC
CAWSVTLAKNIQYF
>TRBD1|TRBV11-2|NA|TRBJ2-2
TGTGCCAGCACCGTGGGACAGGTTAACACCGGGGAGCTGTTTTTT
CASTVGQVNTGELFF
>TRBD2|TRBV15|NA|TRBJ2-1
TGTGCCACCAGCAGAGAGGGCGGGAGCTACAATGAGCAGTTCTTC
CATSREGGSYNEQFF
>NA|TRBV19|NA|TRBJ1-2
TGTGCCAGTACCAAATCATTCGGGAGGACCGCTAACTATGGCTACACCTTC
CASTKSFGRTANYGYTF
>NA|TRBV4-3|NA|TRBJ1-2
TGCGCCAGCAGCCAAGTTTTGTCCGGCTATGGCTACACCTTC
CASSQVLSGYGYTF
>NA|TRBV29-1|once|TRBJ2-6
TGCAGCGTGGGGGACACCGGGGCCAACGTCCTGACTTTC
CSVGDTGANVLTF
>TRBD1|TRBV9|NA|TRBJ2-2
TGTGCCAGCAAAGAGGGGGCAAACACCGGGGAGCTGTTTTTT
CASKEGANTGELFF
>NA|TRBV30|NA|TRBJ2-7
TGTGCCTGGAGTGTACCCCTTCGGCAGGGAACCTACGAGCAGTACTTC
CAWSVPLRQGTYEQYF
>NA|TRBV30|NA|TRBJ1-2
TGTGCCTGGAGTGTACAGGGAGAGGGCTACACCTTC
CAWSVQGEGYTF